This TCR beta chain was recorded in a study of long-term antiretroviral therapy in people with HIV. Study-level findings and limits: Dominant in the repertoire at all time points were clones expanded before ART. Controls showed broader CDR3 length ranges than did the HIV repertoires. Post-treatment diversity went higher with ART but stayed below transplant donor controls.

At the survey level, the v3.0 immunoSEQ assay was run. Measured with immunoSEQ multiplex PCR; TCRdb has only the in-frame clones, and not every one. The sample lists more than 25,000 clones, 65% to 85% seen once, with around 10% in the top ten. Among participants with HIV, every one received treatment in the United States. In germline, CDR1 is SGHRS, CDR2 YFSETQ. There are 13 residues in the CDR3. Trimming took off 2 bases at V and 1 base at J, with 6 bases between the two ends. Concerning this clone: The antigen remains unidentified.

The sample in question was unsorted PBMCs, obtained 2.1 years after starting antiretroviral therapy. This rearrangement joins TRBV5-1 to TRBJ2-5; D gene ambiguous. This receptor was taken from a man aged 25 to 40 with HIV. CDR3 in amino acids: CASSLAFQETQYF. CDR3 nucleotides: TGCGCCAGCAGCTTAGCGTTCCAAGAGACCCAGTACTTC.